Here is one T cell receptor (beta chain) with its context. 5'RACE primed from the constant segment yielded TCR alpha and TCR beta cDNA libraries bearing sample barcodes and UMIs. TCRdb independently ran MiXCR on the 5' RACE reads; one entry per CDR3 protein. The sample yields approximately 560,000 distinct CDR3 sequences, roughly a sixth seen once. These data come from a study of T-cell memory formation after mild COVID-19. Germline CDR1 reads MNHEY; CDR2 reads SVGAGI. V trimming: 1 base; J trimming: 5 bases; junction bases outside the gene matches: 10. This CDR3 comprises 19 residues. Sequencing input: PBMCs or a T cell subset sorted from them (not recorded which). The TCR originated in an adult woman who had mild COVID-19 (a few samples of this study predate the infection). Cell type and time point are not known. The genes are TRBV6-5 and TRBJ2-2; 13 bases align to TRBD2. CDR3 region: CASSYFGPGLAGVTGELFF. The CDR3 DNA follows: TGTGCCAGCAGTTACTTTGGTCCCGGACTAGCGGGAGTGACCGGGGAGCTGTTTTTT.